One and the same sample provided the 28 T cell receptor beta chains below, sequenced in a study of CXCR3-negative and CXCR3-positive naive CD8 T cells. The authors prepared UMI-labeled TRB cDNA libraries by 5' RACE. Reprocessing the 5' RACE reads, TCRdb reports a single entry for every CDR3 protein and omits DNA. The sample includes 150,000 or so distinct CDR3 sequences. The source material was naive CXCR3- CD8+ T cells from blood. Subset in this sample: CD45RO-CCR7+CD27+CD95- naive CD8+ T cells lacking CXCR3 (TNR3-). Every receptor here comes from a human donor in good health. Some clones in this sample may be carry-over from other donors' samples.

The chain has TRBV20-1 and TRBJ2-7; TCRdb gives TRBD1 as the D gene, but with no DNA this cannot be confirmed. Germline CDR1 DFQATT, CDR2 SNEGSKA (reference sequence). There are 14 residues in the CDR3. The CDR3 spells CSAPEGGSSYEQYF.

The chain recombines TRBV28 with TRBJ2-1; the D call from TCRdb, TRBD1, cannot be confirmed without DNA. There are 15 residues in the CDR3. The V gene's germline CDR1 is MDHEN and CDR2 SYDVKM. The CDR3 protein is CASSSGQEEYNEQFF.

V gene TRBV6-2 or TRBV6-3 combines with J gene TRBJ2-7; absent DNA, TCRdb's TRBD1 call cannot be checked. CDR3 length: 17 residues. From germline, CDR1 is MNHEY and CDR2 SVGEGT. This CDR3 reads CASSYGGGQGNFYEQYF.

This chain uses TRBV6-5 with TRBJ2-5. CDR3 length: 13 residues. Looked up from germline, CDR1 is MNHEY and CDR2 is SVGAGI. The CDR3 sequence is CASSYDSEETQYF.

The chain has TRBV7-2 and TRBJ1-2. Germline CDR1 is SGHTA and CDR2 is FQGNSA. This CDR3 is 15 amino acids long. CDR3 residues: CASSLGPYVQDGYTF. The full variable domain, in which reference TRBV7-2 and TRBJ1-2 provide the parts outside the CDR3, is GAGVSQSPSNKVTEKGKDVELRCDPISGHTALYWYRQSLGQGLEFLIYFQGNSAPDKSGLPSDRFSAERTGGSVSTLTIQRTQQEDSAVYLCASSLGPYVQDGYTFGSGTRLTVV.

V and J are TRBV6-5 and TRBJ2-1. The CDR3 loop spans 13 amino acids. Germline V gives CDR1 MNHEY, CDR2 SVGAGI. The CDR3 is CASKQGSYNEQFF.

This chain links TRBV28 with TRBJ2-1; TCRdb proposes TRBD2, but this gene call is untestable without DNA. CDR1 and CDR2 (germline): MDHEN, SYDVKM. CDR3 length equals 15 residues. This CDR3 reads CASSLGTSRYNEQFF.

The V gene is TRBV30, the J gene TRBJ1-2. The CDR3 covers 12 residues. The germline gives CDR1 GTSNPN, CDR2 SVGIG (reference sequence). This chain's CDR3 is CAWSGGVPGYTF.

This chain uses TRBV27 with TRBJ2-2; without DNA, the TCRdb call of TRBD2 cannot be checked. The CDR3 has 16 amino acids. Looked up from germline, CDR1 is MNHEY and CDR2 is SMNVEV (reference sequence). The CDR3 loop is CASSLVAGWNTGELFF.

The chain uses TRBV7-9 and TRBJ1-6. CDR1 is SEHNR and CDR2 is FQNEAQ in the germline V gene (reference sequence). This CDR3 contains 13 residues. The CDR3 sequence: CASSPQYNSPLHF.

The CDR3 loop reads CASSPDRVLSYEQYF. V is TRBV3-1 and J is TRBJ2-7; TCRdb selects TRBD1, and the lack of DNA leaves this call unchecked. The length of the CDR3 is 15 residues. The germline V gene has CDR1 LGHDT and CDR2 YNNKEL (reference sequence).

The CDR3 here is CSAGTSEGYEQFF. V and J are TRBV20-1 and TRBJ2-1; TCRdb proposes TRBD2, but this gene call is untestable without DNA. CDR1 and CDR2 from the germline V gene are DFQATT and SNEGSKA (reference sequence). The CDR3 extends over 13 amino acids.

The chain recombines TRBV4-1 with TRBJ2-5. This CDR3 is 13 amino acids long. Germline V gene data show CDR1 as MGHRA and CDR2 as YSYEKL. The CDR3 spells CASSQYAQETQYF.

The chain is built from TRBV5-1 and TRBJ1-1; absent DNA, TCRdb's TRBD1 call cannot be checked. From germline, CDR1 is SGHRS and CDR2 YFSETQ. CDR3 length equals 16 residues. The CDR3 loop is CASTPGAAHRGSEAFF.

By frequency, this clonotype is medium-sized. V gene TRBV7-6 combines with J gene TRBJ2-1. Germline V gene lookup returns CDR1 SGHVS and CDR2 FNYEAQ. The CDR3 consists of 17 residues. The CDR3 is CASSLAFGYSAYNEQFF.

The chain joins TRBV24-1 to TRBJ1-5; TCRdb's D call, TRBD1, is unchecked because there is no DNA. CDR1 KGHDR and CDR2 SFDVKD come from the germline V gene. The CDR3 totals 16 residues. CDR3 amino acids: CATSDGGQDSNQPQHF.

This chain's CDR3 is CASGSGAARHYEQYF. This rearrangement joins TRBV6-5 to TRBJ2-7; TCRdb gives TRBD2 as the D gene, but with no DNA this cannot be confirmed. The CDR3 runs to 15 residues. Germline lookup yields CDR1 MNHEY and CDR2 SVGAGI.

The J gene is TRBJ2-3, the V gene TRBV28; without DNA, the TCRdb call of TRBD2 cannot be checked. This CDR3 is built from 16 residues. Looked up from germline, CDR1 is MDHEN and CDR2 is SYDVKM. CDR3 region: CASSLGASTQPDTQYF.

CDR3 protein: CASSPDSMNTEAFF. The chain employs TRBV5-6 and TRBJ1-1; TCRdb gives TRBD1 as the D gene, but with no DNA this cannot be confirmed. Germline V gene lookup returns CDR1 SGHDT and CDR2 YYEEEE. The CDR3 extends over 14 amino acids. Drawing the rest from reference TRBV5-6 and TRBJ1-1, the complete variable domain is DAGVTQSPTHLIKTRGQQVTLRCSPKSGHDTVSWYQQALGQGPQFIFQYYEEEERQRGNFPDRFSGHQFPNYSSELNVNALLLGDSALYLCASSPDSMNTEAFFGQGTRLTVV.

This chain joins TRBV29-1 and TRBJ2-5; TCRdb reports TRBD1, a call that lacks DNA to check it against. Germline V gene lookup returns CDR1 SQVTM and CDR2 ANQGSEA. The CDR3 is 13 residues long. This chain's CDR3 is CSVVTGVQETQYF.

V usage is TRBV11-2 and J usage is TRBJ2-7; TCRdb proposes TRBD1, but this gene call is untestable without DNA. The CDR3 has 12 residues. CDR1 is SGHAT, CDR2 FQNNGV, per germline. The CDR3: CASSSGVWEQYF.

The rearrangement joins TRBV4-3 to TRBJ1-1; TCRdb designates TRBD1, a call that cannot be tested without DNA. Germline V gene lookup returns CDR1 LGHNA and CDR2 YSLEER. The CDR3 totals 18 residues. The chain's CDR3 is CASSQKQGARGTTQEAFF.

This chain uses TRBV15 with TRBJ1-1; TCRdb designates TRBD1, a call that cannot be tested without DNA. CDR1 is LNHNV and CDR2 is YYDKDF in the germline V gene (reference sequence). This CDR3 is built from 15 residues. The CDR3 loop reads CATSRDRGMNTEAFF.

The chain has TRBV6-5 and TRBJ1-4. CDR3 size: 15 residues. In germline, CDR1 is MNHEY, CDR2 SVGAGI. Here the CDR3 reads CASSYVGLEGEKLFF.

This rearrangement joins TRBV12-3 or TRBV12-4 to TRBJ2-2. This CDR3 has 15 residues. The CDR3 spells CASSLGTGNTGELFF.

The V call is TRBV29-1, the J call TRBJ2-1; the D call of TRBD1 rests on TCRdb alone, since no DNA is present to check it. This CDR3 region has 13 residues. Germline V gene lookup returns CDR1 SQVTM and CDR2 ANQGSEA. CDR3 region: CSVGNGGYGEQFF.

The chain has TRBV9 and TRBJ2-2; TCRdb returns TRBD2, unconfirmable since there is no DNA. The CDR3 has 16 residues. Per the germline V gene, CDR1 is SGDLS and CDR2 is YYNGEE. CDR3 residues: CASSAPSGASTGELFF.

The chain combines TRBV4-2 with TRBJ1-2; TCRdb calls TRBD1, which cannot be checked without DNA. The germline gives CDR1 LGHNA, CDR2 YNFKEQ. The CDR3 has 14 amino acids. The CDR3 reads CASSHATGEYGYTF.